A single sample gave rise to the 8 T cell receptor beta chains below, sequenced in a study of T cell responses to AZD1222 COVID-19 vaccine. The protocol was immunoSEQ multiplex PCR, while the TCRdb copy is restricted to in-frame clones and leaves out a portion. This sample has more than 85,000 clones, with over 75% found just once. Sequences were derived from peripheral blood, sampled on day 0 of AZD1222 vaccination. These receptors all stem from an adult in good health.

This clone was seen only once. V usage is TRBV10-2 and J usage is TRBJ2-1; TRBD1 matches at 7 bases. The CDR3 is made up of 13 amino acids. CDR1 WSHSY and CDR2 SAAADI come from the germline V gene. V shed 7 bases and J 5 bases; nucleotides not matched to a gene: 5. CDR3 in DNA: TGCGCCAGCACTACAGGGGTGGACAATGAGCAGTTCTTC. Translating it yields CASTTGVDNEQFF.

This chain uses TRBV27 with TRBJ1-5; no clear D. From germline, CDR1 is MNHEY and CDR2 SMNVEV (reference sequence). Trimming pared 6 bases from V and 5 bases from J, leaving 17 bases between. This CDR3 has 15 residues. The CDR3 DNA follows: TGTGCCAGCAGCCCCGTCTCGGACCCCCATCAGCCCCAGCATTTT. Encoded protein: CASSPVSDPHQPQHF.

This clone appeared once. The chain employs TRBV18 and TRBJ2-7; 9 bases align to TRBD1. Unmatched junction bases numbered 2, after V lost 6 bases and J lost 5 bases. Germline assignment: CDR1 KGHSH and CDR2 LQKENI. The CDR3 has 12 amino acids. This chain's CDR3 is CASSRTGDEQYF. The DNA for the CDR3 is TGTGCCAGCTCTCGGACAGGGGACGAGCAGTACTTC.

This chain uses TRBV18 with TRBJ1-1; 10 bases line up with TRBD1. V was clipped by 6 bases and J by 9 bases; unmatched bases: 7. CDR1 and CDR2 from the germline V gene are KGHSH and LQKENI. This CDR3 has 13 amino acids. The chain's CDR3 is CASSSRQGAQAFF. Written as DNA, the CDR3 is TGTGCCAGCTCCTCGAGACAGGGGGCGCAAGCTTTCTTT.

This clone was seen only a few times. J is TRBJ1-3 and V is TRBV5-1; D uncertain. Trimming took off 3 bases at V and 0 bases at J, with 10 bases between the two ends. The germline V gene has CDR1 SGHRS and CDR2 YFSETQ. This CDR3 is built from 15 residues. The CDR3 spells CASSYSYYSGNTIYF. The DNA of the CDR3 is TGCGCCAGCAGCTACAGTTACTACTCTGGAAACACCATATATTTT.

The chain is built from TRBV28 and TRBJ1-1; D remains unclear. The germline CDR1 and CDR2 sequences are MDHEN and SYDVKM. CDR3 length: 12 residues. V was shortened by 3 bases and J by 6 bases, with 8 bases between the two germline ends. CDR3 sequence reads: CASSFFRAEAFF. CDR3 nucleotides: TGTGCCAGCAGTTTTTTTCGTGCTGAAGCTTTCTTT.

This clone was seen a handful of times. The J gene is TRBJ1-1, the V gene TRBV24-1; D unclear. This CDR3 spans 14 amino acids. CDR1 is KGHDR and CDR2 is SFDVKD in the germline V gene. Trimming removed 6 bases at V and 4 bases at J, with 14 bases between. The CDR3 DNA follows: TGTGCCACCAGTCACAGACCTTTGGGCACTGAAGCTTTCTTT. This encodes CATSHRPLGTEAFF.

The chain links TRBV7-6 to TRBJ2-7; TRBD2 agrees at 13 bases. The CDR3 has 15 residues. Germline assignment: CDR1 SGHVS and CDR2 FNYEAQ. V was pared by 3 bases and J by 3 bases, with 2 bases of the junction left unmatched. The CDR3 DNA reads TGTGCCAGCAGCTTCAGACTAGCGGGAGGCTACGAGCAGTACTTC. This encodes CASSFRLAGGYEQYF. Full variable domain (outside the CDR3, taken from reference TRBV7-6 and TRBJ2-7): GAGVSQSPRYKVTKRGQDVALRCDPISGHVSLYWYRQALGQGPEFLTYFNYEAQQDKSGLPNDRFSAERPEGSISTLTIQRTEQRDSAMYRCASSFRLAGGYEQYFGPGTRLTVT.